What follows are 29 T cell receptor beta chains derived from one specimen sequenced in a study of cytomegalovirus exposure and HLA in healthy donors. The PCR used 60 Vbeta and 13 Jbeta primers. Sequenced by immunoSEQ multiplex PCR; TCRdb stores in-frame clones only, minus some. The sample shows roughly 150,000 clones, over 75% of them seen only once. Sequences were obtained from PBMCs. Receptors originate from a man aged 30 to 39 in good health and CMV-seropositive.

J is TRBJ2-7 and V is TRBV25-1, with a possible D match to TRBD2 (6 bases). The CDR3 extends over 13 amino acids. V was cut by 3 bases and J by 5 bases, with 11 bases left in between. The V gene's germline CDR1 is MGHDK and CDR2 SYGVNS. This CDR3 is CASSESGFHEQYF. CDR3 nucleotides: TGTGCCAGCAGTGAGAGCGGGTTCCACGAGCAGTACTTC.

The chain employs TRBV6-4 and TRBJ2-3; TRBD2 might be the D (5 bases). The CDR3 has 14 residues. The germline gives CDR1 MRHNA, CDR2 SNTAGT. Trimming pared 3 bases from V and 5 bases from J, leaving 12 bases between. The CDR3 sequence is CASSDAGSEDTQYF. The CDR3 coding sequence is TGTGCCAGCAGTGATGCGGGTTCGGAAGATACGCAGTATTTT.

This chain links TRBV29-1 with TRBJ2-1; 11 nucleotides match TRBD1. The CDR3 runs 13 residues. V lost 6 bases and J lost 6; bases outside the gene matches: 4. The germline V gene encodes CDR1 SQVTM and CDR2 ANQGSEA. The CDR3 nucleotides are TGCAGCGTCCGGACAGGGGGCATCAATGAGCAGTTCTTC. Amino acids: CSVRTGGINEQFF.

The sample holds a few counts of this clone. V usage is TRBV29-1 and J usage is TRBJ1-1; TRBD1 agrees at 8 bases. Unmatched junction bases numbered 8, after V lost 4 bases and J lost 4 bases. Germline values: CDR1 SQVTM, CDR2 ANQGSEA. The CDR3 extends over 14 amino acids. The CDR3 DNA reads as TGCAGCGTTGGCGACAGGGGTTCGGGCACTGAAGCTTTCTTT. This gives the protein CSVGDRGSGTEAFF.

This sequence joins TRBV28 and TRBJ1-3, with D maybe TRBD1 (5 bases). Trimming shortened V by 7 bases and J by 1 base, and 20 bases separated the two germline ends. The CDR3 totals 17 residues. Germline values: CDR1 MDHEN, CDR2 SYDVKM. The CDR3 protein is CASTPSGQGRSGNTIYF. The CDR3 DNA follows: TGTGCCAGCACCCCATCTGGACAAGGCCGATCTGGAAACACCATATATTTT.

This chain connects TRBV27 to TRBJ1-1, with D maybe TRBD1 (6 bases). Looked up from germline, CDR1 is MNHEY and CDR2 is SMNVEV (reference sequence). The CDR3 extends over 11 amino acids. Deletions cut 2 bases from V and 8 bases from J, with 6 bases between. The DNA of the CDR3 is TGTGCCAGCAGTTTAAGGGGGGAAGCTTTCTTT. Its translation is CASSLRGEAFF.

This chain uses TRBV29-1 with TRBJ2-7; 9 positions agree with TRBD2. From germline, CDR1 is SQVTM and CDR2 ANQGSEA. The V segment lost 4 bases and the J segment 9 bases; nucleotides outside the gene matches: 22. The CDR3 is made up of 17 amino acids. The CDR3: CSVAPLRDSGRGSGQYF. CDR3 sequence (DNA): TGCAGCGTTGCCCCTCTGAGGGATAGCGGGAGAGGATCGGGGCAGTACTTC.

The rearrangement links TRBV4-3 to TRBJ1-4; a possible D gene is TRBD1 (5 bases). Trimming pared 1 base from V and 7 bases from J, leaving 13 bases between. Germline loops: CDR1 LGHNA, CDR2 YSLEER. This CDR3 has 15 residues. The CDR3 loop is CASSQGRGEAEKLFF. CDR3 coding DNA: TGCGCCAGCAGCCAAGGACGGGGGGAGGCTGAAAAACTGTTTTTT.

The chain joins TRBV28 to TRBJ2-7, with 7 bases lining up with TRBD1. Unmatched junction bases numbered 5, after V lost 3 bases and J lost 3 bases. CDR3 length: 14 amino acids. Germline V gives CDR1 MDHEN, CDR2 SYDVKM. The chain's CDR3 is CASSFGTASYEQYF. The CDR3, as DNA: TGTGCCAGCAGTTTCGGGACAGCTAGCTACGAGCAGTACTTC.

The rearrangement joins TRBV9 to TRBJ2-7; 7 positions agree with TRBD1. V dropped 0 bases and J dropped 4; count of bases not matched to a gene: 1. The V gene's germline CDR1 is SGDLS and CDR2 YYNGEE. The CDR3 length is 13 residues. The CDR3 sequence is CASSVGDSYEQYF. In DNA, the CDR3 is TGTGCCAGCAGCGTAGGGGACAGTTACGAGCAGTACTTC.

To note about this clone: Compared with germline, one end of the junction differs, possibly owing to a read error. The CDR3 reads CASSEGLGANGLTF. The CDR3 region has the DNA TGTGCCAGCAGTGAGGGATTGGGGGCCAACGGCCTGACTTTC. This chain connects TRBV6-4 to TRBJ2-6; possible D gene TRBD1, 6 bases. Germline loops: CDR1 MRHNA, CDR2 SNTAGT. This CDR3 is 14 amino acids long.

The V call is TRBV27, the J call TRBJ1-2; TRBD1 might be the D (5 bases). V was trimmed by 2 bases and J by 8 bases, leaving 12 bases between them. Germline CDR1 and CDR2: MNHEY and SMNVEV (reference sequence). The CDR3 contains 13 residues. The CDR3 loop is CASSLGQGGGYTF. The DNA of the CDR3 is TGTGCCAGCAGTTTAGGTCAGGGCGGCGGCTACACCTTC.

The V and J genes are TRBV6-1 and TRBJ2-7; 9 bases map to TRBD1. V shed 0 bases, J shed 5 bases, and the junction held 8 bases outside the gene matches. The germline gives CDR1 MNHNS, CDR2 SASEGT. This CDR3 comprises 16 residues. CDR3 protein: CASSEAMGQGGNEQYF. CDR3 sequence (DNA): TGTGCCAGCAGTGAAGCGATGGGACAGGGTGGAAACGAGCAGTACTTC.

The chain joins TRBV7-8 to TRBJ2-7; D possibly corresponds to TRBD1 (5 bases). Trimming removed 5 bases at V and 5 bases at J, with 19 bases between. CDR3 length equals 15 residues. The germline V gene encodes CDR1 SGHVS and CDR2 FQNEAQ. The CDR3 reads CASSGPGKGIHEQYF. CDR3 bases: TGTGCCAGCAGCGGGCCAGGGAAGGGGATCCACGAGCAGTACTTC.

This chain uses TRBV5-1 with TRBJ2-1, with D uncertain. CDR3 length equals 16 residues. Trimming stripped 0 bases from V and 2 bases from J, with 12 bases between. Germline V CDR1 and CDR2: SGHRS, YFSETQ. The CDR3 DNA reads as TGCGCCAGCAGCTTGGGATGGCAAACTACCTACAATGAGCAGTTCTTC. Protein: CASSLGWQTTYNEQFF.

This clone showed up just once. The gene calls are TRBV30 and TRBJ1-3; 7 nucleotides line up with TRBD1. The length of the CDR3 is 16 residues. Germline V gene sequence: CDR1 GTSNPN, CDR2 SVGIG (reference sequence). Germline trimming cut 7 bases from V and 1 base from J; bases unmatched to any gene: 13. The CDR3 loop reads CASRTGLLVSGNTIYF. CDR3 coding DNA: TGTGCCTCTCGGACAGGTCTGCTGGTTTCTGGAAACACCATATATTTT. Full variable domain (rest looked up from reference TRBV30 and TRBJ1-3): SQTIHQWPATLVQPVGSPLSLECTVEGTSNPNLYWYRQAAGRGLQLLFYSVGIGQISSEVPQNLSASRPQDRQFILSSKKLLLSDSGFYLCASRTGLLVSGNTIYFGEGSWLTVV.

A note on this clone: A junction boundary mismatches the germline segment, possibly from a read error. The sample contains more than one DNA sequence encoding this CDR3. The chain carries TRBV7-9 and TRBJ2-2; tentative D call: TRBD1 (5 bases). The length of the CDR3 is 13 residues. Germline V gene lookup returns CDR1 SEHNR and CDR2 FQNEAQ (reference sequence). The CDR3 loop is CASSSQGTGELFF. Written as DNA, the CDR3 is TGCGCCAGCAGCTCGCAGGGAACCGGGGAGCTGTTTTTT.

This clone came up a few times. CDR3 bases: TGCAGCGTTGCTCCCGGGACAGCGGGGCAGTATTTT. Its translation is CSVAPGTAGQYF. The chain has TRBV29-1 and TRBJ2-3; TRBD1 might be the D (7 bases). The V and J ends lost 4 bases and 11 bases respectively, with 16 bases between them. The CDR3 is made up of 12 amino acids. The germline V gene encodes CDR1 SQVTM and CDR2 ANQGSEA.

The J gene is TRBJ1-1, the V gene TRBV4-1, with D tentatively TRBD1 (5 bases). Trimming took off 1 base at V and 0 bases at J, with 15 bases between the two ends. CDR3 length equals 17 residues. Germline CDR1 MGHRA, CDR2 YSYEKL. CDR3 sequence: CASSQGEAGKVNTEAFF. The CDR3 coding sequence is TGCGCCAGCAGCCAAGGGGAGGCAGGGAAGGTGAACACTGAAGCTTTCTTT.

A few counts support this clone. The rearrangement joins TRBV4-2 to TRBJ2-1; 13 nucleotides agree with TRBD2. V gave up 1 base and J gave up 9 bases; unmatched junction bases: 6. Germline-derived CDR1 and CDR2 are LGHNA and YNFKEQ. This CDR3 has 16 residues. Here the CDR3 reads CASSQGLLAGGTEQFF. As DNA, the CDR3 is TGTGCCAGCAGCCAAGGACTACTAGCGGGAGGGACTGAGCAGTTCTTC.

The genes are TRBV7-7 and TRBJ2-2; D possibly corresponds to TRBD2 (7 bases). Germline assignment: CDR1 SSHAT and CDR2 FNYEAQ (reference sequence). With 0 bases removed from V and 5 bases from J, the gap between germline ends came to 10 bases. The CDR3 sequence is 15 residues long. CDR3 nucleotides: TGTGCCAGCAGCTTAGCGGGAGGGGGAACCGGGGAGCTGTTTTTT. Amino acids: CASSLAGGGTGELFF.

This clone was counted a single time. The V call is TRBV30, the J call TRBJ2-3; D remains unclear. CDR1 is GTSNPN and CDR2 is SVGIG in the germline V gene (reference sequence). CDR3 length: 13 amino acids. Trimming removed 6 bases from V and 2 bases from J, with 12 bases in between. The CDR3 coding sequence is TGTGCCTGTACCGGGTTTAACACAGATACGCAGTATTTT. Its translation is CACTGFNTDTQYF.

The rearrangement links TRBV28 to TRBJ1-4; D is undetermined. V lost 5 bases, J lost 8 bases, and 12 bases lay in between. CDR1 is MDHEN, CDR2 SYDVKM, per germline. The CDR3 has 13 amino acids. DNA for the CDR3: TGTGCCAGCAGTGCAGGTCAAGGAGAAAAACTGTTTTTT. Its protein product is CASSAGQGEKLFF.

The V and J genes are TRBV7-2 and TRBJ2-7, with TRBD1 as a possible D gene (6 bases). This CDR3 is 14 amino acids long. Germline-derived CDR1 and CDR2 are SGHTA and FQGNSA. The germline V and J ends were trimmed by 1 base and 7 bases, with 14 bases remaining between them. The CDR3 is CASSLGQAKGEQYF. The CDR3, as DNA: TGTGCCAGCAGCTTAGGACAGGCCAAAGGAGAGCAGTACTTC.

The chain carries TRBV6-1 and TRBJ2-1; D unresolved. Trimming cost V 4 bases and J 8 bases, with 12 bases left between them. The germline V gene has CDR1 MNHNS and CDR2 SASEGT. This CDR3 region has 13 residues. CDR3 residues: CASSGIMADEQFF. As DNA, the CDR3 is TGTGCCAGCAGTGGGATTATGGCGGATGAGCAGTTCTTC.

The gene calls are TRBV27 and TRBJ2-3, with 7 positions matching TRBD2. The V segment lost 3 bases and the J segment 4 bases; nucleotides outside the gene matches: 7. The CDR3 contains 15 residues. Germline V gives CDR1 MNHEY, CDR2 SMNVEV (reference sequence). CDR3 nucleotides: TGTGCCAGCAGTTTCCAGGGAGGGTTGTCAGATACGCAGTATTTT. It yields the protein CASSFQGGLSDTQYF.

A word on this clone: The junction shows a germline mismatch at one end, possibly a read error. The chain uses TRBV2 and TRBJ2-6; 8 nucleotides line up with TRBD1. Looked up from germline, CDR1 is SNHLY and CDR2 is FYNNEI. The CDR3 is 15 residues long. This chain's CDR3 is CASRSDRAGANGLTF. The CDR3 DNA reads TGTGCCAGCAGATCGGACAGGGCTGGGGCCAACGGCCTGACTTTC.

This chain uses TRBV5-1 with TRBJ1-1; a weak D match, TRBD1 (5 bases). The CDR3 contains 17 residues. Germline lookup yields CDR1 SGHRS and CDR2 YFSETQ. V was pared by 4 bases and J by 0 bases, with 19 bases between. CDR3 amino acids: CASSPIYSSGMNTEAFF. CDR3 DNA: TGCGCCAGCAGCCCCATCTACAGTTCAGGGATGAACACTGAAGCTTTCTTT.

The chain employs TRBV19 and TRBJ2-3; unclear D gene. CDR1 and CDR2 from the germline V gene are LNHDA and SQIVND (reference sequence). Deletions cut 5 bases from V and 4 bases from J, with 10 bases between. The CDR3 has 13 residues. This CDR3 is CASSVPLADTQYF. The CDR3 coding sequence is TGTGCCAGTAGTGTCCCCCTCGCAGATACGCAGTATTTT.